This TCR beta chain was observed in a study of blood T cell repertoires in COVID-19 (dated by TCRdb to the early 2020s). Background for the entire study: Samples from collaborators originated in the United States, Italy and Spain and spanned both the acute and convalescent phases of COVID-19. The samples were drawn from the first 160 participants of the ongoing ImmuneRACE study and from under 1,500 subjects provided by 6 global collaborators. Where available, HLA class I and class II types were taken from metadata supplied by the sample provider and were not determined by assay-based typing. Subjects who had been exposed to COVID-19, were actively infected with it, or had recovered from it provided the deeply sampled blood TCRbeta repertoires that made up the dataset. The material from the prospective study consisted of cDNA or gDNA derived from T cells, B-cell-depleted T cells, or PBMCs. The repertoires were made available in a free public database intended to serve as a resource for research on the immune response to SARS-CoV-2. A de-identified subject ID, COVID-19 status, age in years and sex were almost always included in the sample metadata. What the study reported, not specific to this receptor: How much clinical and demographic metadata was included differed by source and by participant, and the metadata was provided uncurated.

One collaborating source in Seattle enrolled patients while the patients were actively infected and followed the patients over time throughout the course of disease. Each collaborating institution followed its own protocols to collect whole blood in K2EDTA tubes. For TCRbeta analysis, collaborator samples were shipped as frozen whole blood, as isolated PBMCs, or as DNA extracted from either sample type. Note on this clone: No cognate antigen has been identified for it. The input lacks base qualities; no much larger clone sits a single base away.

Based on the germline V gene (reference sequence), the CDR1 and CDR2 sequences are GTSNPN and SVGIG. Its CDR3 holds 14 amino acids, cysteine through phenylalanine. Of the read, only the CDR3 DNA is kept; its 42 bases are in frame from base 1. V loses 3 bases, J loses 4 bases, and the germline ends lie 12 bases apart. TCRbeta CDR3 regions were amplified from genomic DNA by means of the immunoSEQ Assay, a bias-controlled multiplex PCR. The paper's data handling went like this. Nucleated cell counts per sample were estimated from amplification of reference gene primers within the assay. To quantify the absolute abundance of each unique TCRbeta CDR3 rearrangement, sequence reads were collapsed and filtered. For each sample, productive Simpson clonality was calculated by taking the square root of Simpson's diversity index across productive rearrangements. Held by TCRdb, this immuneACCESS table contains in-frame sequences only and omits some clones. Under half of the omission traces to an unresolved V gene where checked; the cause of the rest is unknown. Clonal size and the V and J genes are those of that table, whereas D and trimming came from the DNA. The sample records a few hundred thousand clones, about 85% of which are singletons. The top ten hold 0.87% of the sample.

The receptor comes from a human donor with COVID-19, enrolled during active disease. The donor label of this sample is uncertain. Sequencing input: peripheral blood. The chain employs TRBV30 and TRBJ1-4, with the D gene not clear enough to name. The CDR3: CAWRYGGDNEKLFF. The DNA sequence follows: TGTGCCTGGAGATACGGCGGGGATAATGAAAAACTGTTTTTT.